This T cell receptor beta chain was recorded in a study of blood T cell repertoires in COVID-19. Study details: Donors in the United States, Italy and Spain gave samples during acute or convalescent COVID-19. PBMCs, B-cell-depleted T cells, or T cells provided the cDNA or gDNA that made up the material.

In the authors' methods: Amplification from reference gene primers served as the basis for estimated nucleated cell counts. Only in-frame clones appear in the TCRdb table, and some are missing; sequencing was by immunoSEQ multiplex PCR. From that table come the V and J calls and clone size; the DNA was used to work out D and trimming. Among roughly 120,000 clones listed, about 87% were seen once. The CDR3 sequence is 14 residues long. Germline-derived CDR1 and CDR2 are SGDLS and YYNGEE. The V gene lost 0 bases and the J gene lost 7 bases, with 10 bases spanning the gap. This clonotype was obtained from a woman in her forties or fifties with acute or convalescent COVID-19. The gene calls are TRBV9 and TRBJ1-4; D remains ambiguous. The sample comprised peripheral blood. The DNA for the CDR3 is TGTGCCAGCAGCGTAGTTGGTAGTGGTGAAAAACTGTTTTTT. Residues: CASSVVGSGEKLFF.